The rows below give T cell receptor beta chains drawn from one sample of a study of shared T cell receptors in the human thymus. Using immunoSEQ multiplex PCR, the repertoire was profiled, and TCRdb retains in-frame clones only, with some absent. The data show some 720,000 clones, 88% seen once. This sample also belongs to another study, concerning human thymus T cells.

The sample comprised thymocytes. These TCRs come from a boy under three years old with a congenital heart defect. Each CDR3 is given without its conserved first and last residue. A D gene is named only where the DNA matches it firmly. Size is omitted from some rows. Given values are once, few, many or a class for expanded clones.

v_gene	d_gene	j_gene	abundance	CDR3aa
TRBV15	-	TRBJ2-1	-	ATSTRLGGSYNEQF
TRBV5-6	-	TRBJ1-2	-	ASSSNREHGYT
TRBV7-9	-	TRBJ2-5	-	ASSIGDFAAMETQY
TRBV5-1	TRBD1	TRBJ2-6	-	ASSLTTGAGANVLT
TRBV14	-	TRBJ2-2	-	ASSQEGKRMFNTGELF
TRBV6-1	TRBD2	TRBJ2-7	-	ASSEKGFGREEAEQY
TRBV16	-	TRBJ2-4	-	ASSQGAGLSIQY
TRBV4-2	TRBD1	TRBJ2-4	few	ASSQDIVPGGSATKNIQY
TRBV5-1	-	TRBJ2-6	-	ASSFWRLERSGANVLT
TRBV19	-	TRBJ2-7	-	ASSIDSSGPSYEQY
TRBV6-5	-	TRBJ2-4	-	ASRADLAKNIQY
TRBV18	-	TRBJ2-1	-	ASSPPAHSYNEQF
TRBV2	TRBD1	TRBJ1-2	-	ASSENGGQGTPLSYT
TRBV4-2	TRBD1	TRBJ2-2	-	ASRTGRTGELF
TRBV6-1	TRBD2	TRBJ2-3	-	ASKEWSGMGDTQY
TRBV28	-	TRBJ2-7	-	ASSLRYEQY
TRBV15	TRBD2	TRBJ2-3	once	ATSRDRREVPDTQY
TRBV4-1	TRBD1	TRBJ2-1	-	ASSQVPGTGGADEQF
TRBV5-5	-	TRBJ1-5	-	ASSWEGLWNQPQH
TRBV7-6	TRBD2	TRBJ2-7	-	ASSMTAGGGDYEQY
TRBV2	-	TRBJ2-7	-	ASRGGDRSYEQY
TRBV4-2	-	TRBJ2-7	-	ASSQVAGGPYEQY
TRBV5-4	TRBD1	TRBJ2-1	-	ASTRADRGGNEQF
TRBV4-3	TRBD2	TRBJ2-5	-	ASSHRLAGGPWQETQY
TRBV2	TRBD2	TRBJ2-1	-	ASSGGGNEQF
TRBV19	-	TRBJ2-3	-	ASGSKGTDTQY
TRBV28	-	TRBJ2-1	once	ASSWTLTAYNEQF
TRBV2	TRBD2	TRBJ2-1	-	ASSEALGGSSYNEQF
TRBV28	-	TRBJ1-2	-	ASSLPGLNYGYT
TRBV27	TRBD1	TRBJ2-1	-	ATTPGQASEQF
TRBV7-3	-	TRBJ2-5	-	ASSLDSPGQETQY
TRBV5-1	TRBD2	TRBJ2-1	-	ASSLALAGANEQF
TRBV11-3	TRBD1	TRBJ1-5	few	ASSRDSPNQPQH
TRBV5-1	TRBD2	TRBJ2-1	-	ASSFRRLAGDPNGYNEQF
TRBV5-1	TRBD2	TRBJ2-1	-	ASSLGTSGRARYNEQF